Shown below are 3 T cell receptor beta chains from a single sample sequenced in a study of graft-versus-host responses after intestinal transplantation. No antigen has been identified for these receptors. Only in-frame clones appear in the TCRdb table, and some are missing; sequencing was by immunoSEQ multiplex PCR. The sample has around 70,000 clones, approximately 88% seen once. The specimen was unstimulated CD8+ T cells sorted from spleen or lymph node cells, collected before intestinal transplant. The receptors here all came from a human donor who received an intestinal transplant.

The chain joins TRBV27 to TRBJ2-7; TRBD2 matches 14 bases. With 5 bases clipped from V and 2 bases from J, the junction kept 2 bases outside the gene matches. There are 15 residues in the CDR3. CDR1 MNHEY and CDR2 SMNVEV come from the germline V gene (reference sequence). Written as DNA, the CDR3 is TGTGCCAGCAGTGAGACTAGCGGGGGGGCCTACGAGCAGTACTTC. This encodes CASSETSGGAYEQYF.

This chain joins TRBV30 and TRBJ2-3; TRBD2 might be the D (6 bases). The CDR3 extends over 13 amino acids. V lost 6 bases and J lost 5, with 15 bases in between. From germline, CDR1 is GTSNPN and CDR2 SVGIG (reference sequence). This CDR3 is CACNPGGVDTQYF. CDR3 bases: TGTGCCTGCAACCCCGGCGGGGTAGATACGCAGTATTTT. The variable domain in full, completed from reference TRBV30 and TRBJ2-3, reads SQTIHQWPATLVQPVGSPLSLECTVEGTSNPNLYWYRQAAGRGLQLLFYSVGIGQISSEVPQNLSASRPQDRQFILSSKKLLLSDSGFYLCACNPGGVDTQYFGPGTRLTVL.

CDR3 coding DNA: TGTGCCAGCAGTCTCCTACGGGGGGAAACCTACAATGAGCAGTTCTTC. Residues: CASSLLRGETYNEQFF. V and J are TRBV28 and TRBJ2-1, with 7 bases that match TRBD2. Per the germline V gene, CDR1 is MDHEN and CDR2 is SYDVKM. V was clipped by 5 bases and J by 2 bases; unmatched bases: 9. This CDR3 is 16 amino acids long.